The rows below give T cell receptor beta chains drawn from one sample of a study of CD8 T cells in ankylosing spondylitis. Each CDR3 protein gets one entry after TCRdb re-called the 5' RACE reads with MiXCR. The data contain fewer than 400,000 distinct CDR3 sequences, 7.5% to 9% of them singletons. The sequenced sample was blood, either unsorted or a sorted T cell fraction (not recorded which). These receptors were collected from a male donor with ankylosing spondylitis. CDR3s include the opening cysteine and the closing phenylalanine or tryptophan. A D gene is named only where the DNA matches it firmly. Only part of the rows carry a size: once, few, many, or a class if the clone is expanded.

j_call clone_size v_call d_call cdr3_nt cdr3_aa
TRBJ2-1 many TRBV28 - TGTGCCAGCAGTTTATTACTTAAGACGTACAATGAGCAGTTCTTC CASSLLLKTYNEQFF
TRBJ2-5 - TRBV3-1 - TGTGCCTGCAGCCAAGAAGGAACGGATACGGGTTTGGAGACCCAGTACTTC CACSQEGTDTGLETQYF
TRBJ2-7 few TRBV29-1 - TGCAGCGTTGATGAGGGGGGCCTTTACGAGCAGTACTTC CSVDEGGLYEQYF
TRBJ2-1 - TRBV15 TRBD2 TGTGCCACCAGCAACCTAGCGGCTTACAATGAGCAGTTCTTC CATSNLAAYNEQFF
TRBJ1-1 many TRBV4-1 - TGCGCCGGGGGCAGGTCTCACACTGAAGCTTTCTTT CAGGRSHTEAFF
TRBJ1-4 - TRBV11-3 - TGTGCCAGCAGCGCCGGGGGGATGGGTGAAAAACTGTTTTTT CASSAGGMGEKLFF
TRBJ2-7 many TRBV5-1 - TGCGCCAGCAGTTCCCGGGGGCTAGCGGAACCTTACGAGCAGTACTTC CASSSRGLAEPYEQYF
TRBJ1-3 many TRBV6-5 - TGTGCCAGCAGAGACAGAAGAAACACCATATATTTT CASRDRRNTIYF
TRBJ2-1 few TRBV11-2 TRBD1 TGTGCCAGCAGCCCCACCCCTTTCGACAGGGTCCACAATGAGCAGTTCTTC CASSPTPFDRVHNEQFF
TRBJ1-2 - TRBV28 TRBD1 TGTGCCAGCGGCTGGACAGGGCACGATGGCTACACCTTC CASGWTGHDGYTF
TRBJ2-1 few TRBV6-1 TRBD1 TGTGCCAGCAGCCGTAGGACAGGCTCCTACAATGAGCAGTTCTTC CASSRRTGSYNEQFF
TRBJ1-2 many TRBV19 - TGTGCCAGTAGTAGGGGGTTCGACCTGTTAACTACAAACTATGGCTACACCTTC CASSRGFDLLTTNYGYTF
TRBJ2-7 - TRBV20-1 TRBD2 TGCAGTGCTAGACCCCGGACTAGCGGGAGGGTCGACGAGCAGTACTTC CSARPRTSGRVDEQYF
TRBJ2-3 - TRBV29-1 TRBD1 TGCAGCGTTGAAGGGGACGGGACAGGGGTAAATACGCAGTATTTT CSVEGDGTGVNTQYF
TRBJ2-3 few TRBV11-2 TRBD2 TGTGCCAGCAGCTTCCCTGCGGGAGGGCCTGGGGATACGCAGTATTTT CASSFPAGGPGDTQYF
TRBJ1-1 - TRBV5-5 - TGTGCCAGCAGCACTGGGATTACTGAAGCTTTCTTT CASSTGITEAFF
TRBJ2-1 - TRBV29-1 - TGCAGCGTGGGGGGAGTTTTCAATGAGCAGTTCTTC CSVGGVFNEQFF
TRBJ2-1 - TRBV7-3 - TGTGCCAGCAGCTTAATGGGGACCGTAGAGCAGTTCTTC CASSLMGTVEQFF
TRBJ2-1 few TRBV7-3 - TGTGCCAGCAGCACGACCTGGGCGGCTGAGCAGTTCTTC CASSTTWAAEQFF
TRBJ2-3 many TRBV25-1 - TGTGCCAGCAGTGAAGCCGGCTGGACTTACAGCACAGATACGCAGTATTTT CASSEAGWTYSTDTQYF
TRBJ1-6 many TRBV5-1 - TGCGCCAGCAGCTTGTCAGGGGACATCAATTCACCCCTCCACTTT CASSLSGDINSPLHF
TRBJ2-1 - TRBV20-1 - TGCAGTGCTAGCCGGGGCAGGGGGGGCAATGAGCAGTTCTTC CSASRGRGGNEQFF
TRBJ1-6 few TRBV20-1 - TGCAGTGCCTTGACTGATAGCTCCTATAATTCACCCCTCCACTTT CSALTDSSYNSPLHF
TRBJ2-5 - TRBV7-2 - TGTGCCAGCAGCCCCCAAGTCGAGGCTATGGGGACCCAGTACTTC CASSPQVEAMGTQYF